This T cell receptor beta chain was sequenced for a study of blood T cells in healthy people across ages. General study results and limits: Shifts in expanded clonotypes may have been confounded by donor CMV status, which was unknown. Aged donors had fewer naive CD4+ cells and lower diversity than long-lived donors. Older age went with lower TCR beta diversity per million T cells, in a roughly linear way.

On this clonotype: The antigen is unknown.

With a J-beta primer mix and a sample-barcoded 5' primer, a second PCR ran about 7 to 11 cycles. A template-switch adaptor containing 12 random nucleotides labeled each cDNA molecule. TCRdb itself ran the 5' RACE reads through MiXCR, one entry per CDR3 protein. The sample holds about 670,000 distinct CDR3 sequences, roughly 41% seen once. There are 15 residues in the CDR3. With V trimmed by 2 bases and J by 4 bases, 7 bases remained unmatched. Germline V gene lookup returns CDR1 SGDLS and CDR2 YYNGEE. Sequencing used blood. This clonotype was sampled from an elderly man in good health. The chain couples TRBV9 to TRBJ2-3; 7 nucleotides line up with TRBD1. CDR3 DNA sequence: TGTGCCAGCAGCGTCTTACAGGGGACATCAGATACGCAGTATTTT. This codes for CASSVLQGTSDTQYF.